This TCR beta chain comes out of a study of identical twins. In germline, CDR1 is MDHEN, CDR2 SYDVKM. This CDR3 spans 15 amino acids. Broader study findings: Surplus twin overlap in beta out-of-frame sequences was less pronounced. In zero-insertion analyses, partial confounding could arise from invariant MAIT and iNKT cells. Excess low generation probability was seen in twin-shared out-of-frame alpha sequences.

With respect to this clonotype: No antigen is known for it. A read error may explain this, as a much larger clone is one base away.

MiXCR was run by TCRdb on the 5' RACE reads, yielding one entry per CDR3 protein. The sample yields some 1,600,000 distinct CDR3 sequences, about 31% seen once. The sample consisted of cord blood. This rearrangement joins TRBV28 to TRBJ2-5; TRBD1 aligns across 8 bases. The J call could be wrong; TRBJ2-4 is a better fit for the DNA end. The sequence came from a newborn girl in good health. The CDR3 region is CANSPFRQGKNIQYF. For the CDR3, the DNA is TGTGCCAACAGTCCCTTCCGACAGGGGAAAAACATTCAGTACTTC.